The 27 T cell receptor beta chains reported below all come from one sample, sequenced in a study of blood T cell repertoires in COVID-19. Some clones are missing from TCRdb's copy, which holds only in-frame ones; the method was immunoSEQ multiplex PCR. The sample carries 130,000 to 150,000 clones, around 84% recorded once. Sequencing was performed on peripheral blood. All receptors come from a human donor in a cohort sampled during active COVID-19.

The J gene is TRBJ1-2, the V gene TRBV27, with 9 bases fitting TRBD1. Germline trimming cut 0 bases from V and 5 bases from J; bases unmatched to any gene: 10. Germline lookup yields CDR1 MNHEY and CDR2 SMNVEV (reference sequence). The CDR3 runs to 17 residues. The chain's CDR3 is CASSLSLNRGRVYGYTF. The CDR3, as DNA: TGTGCCAGCAGTTTATCGCTGAACAGGGGGCGCGTATATGGCTACACCTTC.

Here the CDR3 DNA reads TGCGCCAGCAGCTGGGCGGGGGTTAGCACAGATACGCAGTATTTT. It is translated as CASSWAGVSTDTQYF. The chain recombines TRBV5-1 with TRBJ2-3; 7 nucleotides line up with TRBD2. J was trimmed by 0 bases and V by 3 bases; bases with no gene match: 4. The CDR3 contains 15 residues. Germline V CDR1 and CDR2: SGHRS, YFSETQ.

The V call is TRBV2, the J call TRBJ1-4; TRBD1 might be the D (5 bases). The CDR3 runs to 16 residues. Germline CDR1 SNHLY, CDR2 FYNNEI. Trimming took off 0 bases at V and 5 bases at J, with 13 bases between the two ends. CDR3 nucleotides: TGTGCCAGCAGTGAAGCGCTCGGGCGACAGAATGAAAAACTGTTTTTT. Protein product: CASSEALGRQNEKLFF.

V usage is TRBV5-5 and J usage is TRBJ1-2, with TRBD1 matching over 7 bases. The CDR3 covers 14 residues. V lost 6 bases and J lost 4; bases outside the gene matches: 9. Germline values: CDR1 SGHKS, CDR2 YYEKEE (reference sequence). This chain's CDR3 is CASTIQGYGYGYTF. The DNA of the CDR3 is TGTGCCAGCACCATACAGGGGTATGGCTATGGCTACACCTTC.

CDR3 bases: TGCGCCAGCAGCTTGGAGCAGGGGATCAGTGGCTACACCTTC. This gives the protein CASSLEQGISGYTF. The gene calls are TRBV5-1 and TRBJ1-2, with TRBD1 as a possible D gene (6 bases). Germline CDR1 reads SGHRS; CDR2 reads YFSETQ. The CDR3 spans 14 residues. Between the trimmed V and J ends, which lost 0 bases and 7 bases, there was a span of 13 bases.

The genes are TRBV6-5 and TRBJ2-5; no definite D call. From germline, CDR1 is MNHEY and CDR2 SVGAGI. V lost 0 bases and J 5 bases, leaving 10 bases between the germline ends. The CDR3 contains 14 residues. In DNA, the CDR3 is TGTGCCAGCAGTTACTCGAGACGGGTGGAGACCCAGTACTTC. Its protein is CASSYSRRVETQYF.

The V gene is TRBV19, the J gene TRBJ1-1, with TRBD1 matching over 8 bases. The CDR3 is 12 residues long. Trimming took 5 bases from V and 8 from J; bases not matched to a gene: 4. CDR1 LNHDA and CDR2 SQIVND come from the germline V gene (reference sequence). DNA for the CDR3: TGTGCCAGTAGTCCCCAGGGGGCCGAAGCTTTCTTT. This sequence encodes CASSPQGAEAFF.

The table lists this clone with a few counts. This chain links TRBV5-1 with TRBJ2-5, with 11 bases identical to TRBD1. The junction had 1 base not matched to a gene; V was cut back by 3 bases and J by 3 bases. The germline V gene has CDR1 SGHRS and CDR2 YFSETQ. The length of the CDR3 is 14 residues. The CDR3: CASSWDRGEETQYF. In DNA, the CDR3 is TGCGCCAGCAGCTGGGACAGGGGGGAAGAGACCCAGTACTTC.

The CDR3 here is CASSPGPEEYEQFF. CDR3 coding DNA: TGTGCCAGTAGTCCGGGCCCGGAGGAGTATGAGCAGTTCTTC. J is TRBJ2-1 and V is TRBV19; TRBD2 might be the D (5 bases). CDR3 size: 14 residues. Per the germline V gene, CDR1 is LNHDA and CDR2 is SQIVND (reference sequence). Trimming removed 5 bases from V and 8 bases from J, with 16 bases in between. The complete variable domain, with remaining parts taken from reference TRBV19 and TRBJ2-1, reads DGGITQSPKYLFRKEGQNVTLSCEQNLNHDAMYWYRQDPGQGLRLIYYSQIVNDFQKGDIAEGYSVSREKKESFPLTVTSAQKNPTAFYLCASSPGPEEYEQFFGPGTRLTVL.

The rearrangement uses TRBV18 and TRBJ2-2; TRBD1 aligns across 8 bases. Unmatched junction bases numbered 1, after V lost 3 bases and J lost 4 bases. This CDR3 region has 14 residues. Per the germline V gene, CDR1 is KGHSH and CDR2 is LQKENI. CDR3 DNA: TGTGCCAGCTCACCCGACAGGGGCACCGGGGAGCTGTTTTTT. Amino acid sequence: CASSPDRGTGELFF.

CDR3 region: CASSPASGGASEQFF. CDR3 sequence (DNA): TGTGCCAGCTCACCCGCGAGCGGGGGGGCCTCTGAGCAGTTCTTC. V is TRBV18 and J is TRBJ2-1; 10 bases fit TRBD2. Germline assignment: CDR1 KGHSH and CDR2 LQKENI. This CDR3 region has 15 residues. V gave up 3 bases and J gave up 9 bases; unmatched junction bases: 8.

J is TRBJ2-1 and V is TRBV5-4, with D tentatively TRBD1 (5 bases). Germline loops: CDR1 SGHNT, CDR2 YYREEE (reference sequence). This CDR3 spans 14 amino acids. Trimming shortened V by 4 bases and J by 3 bases, and 11 bases separated the two germline ends. The CDR3 sequence: CASSLLDSYNEQFF. The CDR3 coding sequence is TGTGCCAGCAGCCTCCTCGACAGCTACAATGAGCAGTTCTTC.

This clone was counted only a few times. The genes are TRBV28 and TRBJ1-2; 7 positions match TRBD1. There are 14 residues in the CDR3. The J segment lost 8 bases and the V segment lost 3 bases, leaving 9 bases of the junction unmatched. Germline CDR1 and CDR2: MDHEN and SYDVKM. CDR3 loop: CASSFITGANGYTF. CDR3 nucleotide sequence: TGTGCCAGCAGTTTTATAACAGGGGCAAACGGCTACACCTTC.

The rearrangement links TRBV5-1 to TRBJ1-6; perhaps TRBD1 as D (5 bases). The CDR3 runs 18 residues. The germline V gene has CDR1 SGHRS and CDR2 YFSETQ. The V end lost 0 bases, the J end lost 1 base, and 14 bases lay between the germline ends. The CDR3: CASSLGQGTKSYNSPLHF. In DNA, the CDR3 is TGCGCCAGCAGCTTGGGGCAGGGAACAAAGTCCTATAATTCACCCCTCCACTTT.

J is TRBJ2-6 and V is TRBV25-1; D is perhaps TRBD1 (6 bases). This CDR3 region has 14 residues. Between the trimmed V and J ends, which lost 6 bases and 1 base, there was a span of 7 bases. The germline V gene has CDR1 MGHDK and CDR2 SYGVNS. DNA for the CDR3: TGTGCCAGCAGCAGGGGTTCTGGGGCCAACGTCCTGACTTTC. Translated: CASSRGSGANVLTF.

This clone was detected only once. The CDR3, as DNA: TGTGCCAGCAGCCAGCGGGACCGTGGCTACACCTTC. Translation gives CASSQRDRGYTF. The chain links TRBV7-9 to TRBJ1-2; a possible D gene is TRBD1 (5 bases). The V and J ends lost 5 bases and 7 bases respectively, with 11 bases between them. The CDR3 covers 12 residues. Germline V CDR1 and CDR2: SEHNR, FQNEAQ (reference sequence).

The chain has TRBV20-1 and TRBJ2-1, with D hard to call. V gave up 3 bases and J gave up 8 bases, with 11 bases separating them. Germline V gene sequence: CDR1 DFQATT, CDR2 SNEGSKA (reference sequence). This CDR3 is 12 amino acids long. CDR3 in amino acids: CSASRRGDEQFF. CDR3 DNA sequence: TGCAGTGCTAGTCGGAGAGGCGATGAGCAGTTCTTC.

The chain has TRBV18 and TRBJ1-3; D might be TRBD1 (5 bases). CDR1 KGHSH and CDR2 LQKENI come from the germline V gene. V lost 8 bases and J lost 4, with 12 bases in between. The CDR3 sequence is 13 residues long. DNA of the CDR3: TGTGCCAGCAAACGGGACTCCGGAAACACCATATATTTT. This encodes CASKRDSGNTIYF.

V gene TRBV7-2 combines with J gene TRBJ2-7, with a weak D call TRBD1 (5 bases). The V end lost 7 bases, the J end lost 1 base, and 11 bases lay between the germline ends. Per germline, CDR1 SGHTA and CDR2 FQGNSA. The length of the CDR3 is 13 residues. The DNA of the CDR3 is TGTGCCAGCAACCCGACAGTTTCCTACGAGCAGTACTTC. Residues: CASNPTVSYEQYF.

The V and J genes are TRBV7-2 and TRBJ1-6; 7 bases fit TRBD1. V was pared by 5 bases and J by 6 bases, with 7 bases of the junction left unmatched. CDR1 is SGHTA and CDR2 is FQGNSA in the germline V gene. This CDR3 is 15 amino acids long. The DNA for the CDR3 is TGTGCCAGCAGCCTACAGACAGGGAGTAATTCACCCCTCCACTTT. This translates into CASSLQTGSNSPLHF. The whole variable domain, filled in from reference TRBV7-2 and TRBJ1-6, reads GAGVSQSPSNKVTEKGKDVELRCDPISGHTALYWYRQSLGQGLEFLIYFQGNSAPDKSGLPSDRFSAERTGGSVSTLTIQRTQQEDSAVYLCASSLQTGSNSPLHFGNGTRLTVT.

V usage is TRBV12-3 or TRBV12-4 and J usage is TRBJ1-5; D is uncertain. The CDR3 has 13 residues. V was cut by 5 bases and J by 7 bases, with 12 bases left in between. CDR3 in DNA: TGTGCCAGCAGTGAAAGGGAGGGACAGCCCCAGCATTTT. Its protein is CASSEREGQPQHF.

The gene calls are TRBV28 and TRBJ1-3, with 11 bases that match TRBD1. From germline, CDR1 is MDHEN and CDR2 SYDVKM. This CDR3 region has 19 residues. V lost 8 bases to trimming and J lost 0 bases; unmatched junction nucleotides: 15. The CDR3 spells CASRSSLGGQGDSGNTIYF. CDR3 nucleotide sequence: TGTGCCAGCCGCTCCTCCTTGGGGGGACAGGGGGACTCTGGAAACACCATATATTTT.

J is TRBJ2-2 and V is TRBV15; D is possibly TRBD1 (6 bases). Germline CDR1 reads LNHNV; CDR2 reads YYDKDF (reference sequence). The CDR3 runs to 17 residues. The germline V and J ends were trimmed by 0 bases and 4 bases, with 15 bases remaining between them. In DNA, the CDR3 is TGTGCCACCAGCAGAGAGGTGGGGGCGCGGGTCACCGGGGAGCTGTTTTTT. It is translated as CATSREVGARVTGELFF. Full variable domain (remainder filled in from reference TRBV15 and TRBJ2-2): DAMVIQNPRYQVTQFGKPVTLSCSQTLNHNVMYWYQQKSSQAPKLLFHYYDKDFNNEADTPDNFQSRRPNTSFCFLDIRSPGLGDTAMYLCATSREVGARVTGELFFGEGSRLTVL.

V usage is TRBV6-5 and J usage is TRBJ2-3; D unclear. Germline CDR1 reads MNHEY; CDR2 reads SVGAGI. The CDR3 totals 15 residues. Trimming left V 2 bases short and J 4 bases short, with 13 bases between. CDR3 sequence: CASSYQPGRADTQYF. The CDR3 DNA reads as TGTGCCAGCAGTTACCAACCTGGGCGAGCAGATACGCAGTATTTT.

The chain is built from TRBV19 and TRBJ2-7; 8 bases map to TRBD1. Looked up from germline, CDR1 is LNHDA and CDR2 is SQIVND (reference sequence). The CDR3 totals 19 residues. V lost 5 bases, J lost 2 bases, and 20 bases stayed unmatched. The CDR3 coding sequence is TGTGCCAGTAGTGTTCATACTCCCCTTCCGGGACAGGAACCCTACGAGCAGTACTTC. This encodes CASSVHTPLPGQEPYEQYF.

This clone was recorded once. The chain couples TRBV9 to TRBJ2-3; 9 nucleotides agree with TRBD2. The CDR3 is 15 amino acids. Germline V gene sequence: CDR1 SGDLS, CDR2 YYNGEE. V was pared by 0 bases and J by 8 bases, with 7 bases of the junction left unmatched. The CDR3 reads CASSVASGGPGTQYF. For the CDR3, the DNA is TGTGCCAGCAGCGTAGCCAGCGGGGGGCCCGGTACGCAGTATTTT.

V is TRBV13 and J is TRBJ2-1, with 7 bases that match TRBD2. Germline V gene data show CDR1 as PRHDT and CDR2 as FYEKMQ (reference sequence). J was trimmed by 2 bases and V by 5 bases; bases with no gene match: 9. The CDR3 extends over 16 amino acids. CDR3 DNA: TGTGCCAGCAGCGAGGGAGGGAAGGGCCCCTACAATGAGCAGTTCTTC. It is translated as CASSEGGKGPYNEQFF. The full variable domain, its missing parts supplied by reference TRBV13 and TRBJ2-1, is AAGVIQSPRHLIKEKRETATLKCYPIPRHDTVYWYQQGPGQDPQFLISFYEKMQSDKGSIPDRFSAQQFSDYHSELNMSSLELGDSALYFCASSEGGKGPYNEQFFGPGTRLTVL.